This entry is about one T cell receptor beta chain. The antigen is unknown. It is unclear where the CDR3 begins or ends on the DNA, so no DNA is shown, and the CDR3 is as TCRdb lists it. The data are from a study of vaccination and CD4 T cells after COVID-19. Study context: A CEFX pool, an HIV-1 Nef pool, or else no peptide went into the control cultures.

23 amino acids form the CDR3, both terminal residues included. Germline CDR1 reads SGHRS; CDR2 reads YFSETQ. CD4+ T cells that had been cultured provided DNA sequenced with the Oncomine TCR Beta short-read assay. One entry per CDR3 protein, called by TCRdb with MiXCR from the PCR reads. The repertoire has thousands of distinct CDR3 sequences, 73% of them found once; the top ten carry around 32%. Treatment denoted: roughly 11-day PBMC culture with coronavirus spike peptide pools or control peptides (ViraFEST assay). The V call is TRBV5-1, the J call TRBJ2-7; TRBD2 is taken as the D call from the table, unchecked against the DNA. This clonotype was sampled from a human donor who had recovered from COVID-19. The sample consisted of CD4+ T cells from blood, cultured in vitro. The chain's CDR3 is CASTNQTSMYLCASSLAPYEQYF.